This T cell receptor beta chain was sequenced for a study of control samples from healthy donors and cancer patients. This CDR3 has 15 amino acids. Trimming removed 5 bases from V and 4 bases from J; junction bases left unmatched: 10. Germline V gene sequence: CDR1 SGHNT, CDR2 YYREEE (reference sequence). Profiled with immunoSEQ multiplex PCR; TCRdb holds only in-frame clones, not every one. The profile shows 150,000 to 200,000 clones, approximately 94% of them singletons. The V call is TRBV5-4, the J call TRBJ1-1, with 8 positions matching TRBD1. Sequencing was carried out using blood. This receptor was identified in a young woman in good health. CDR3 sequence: CASRVQGGMITEAFF. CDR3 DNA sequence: TGTGCCAGCAGGGTACAGGGGGGGATGATCACTGAAGCTTTCTTT. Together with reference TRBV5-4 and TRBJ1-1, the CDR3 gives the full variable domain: ETGVTQSPTHLIKTRGQQVTLRCSSQSGHNTVSWYQQALGQGPQFIFQYYREEENGRGNFPPRFSGLQFPNYSSELNVNALELDDSALYLCASRVQGGMITEAFFGQGTRLTVV.